These 14 T cell receptor beta chains originate from one sample sequenced in a study of blood T cell repertoires in COVID-19. Some clones are missing from TCRdb's copy, which holds only in-frame ones; the method was immunoSEQ multiplex PCR. The table includes hundreds of thousands of clones, approximately 91% detected once. Sequenced: PBMCs or T cells enriched from blood (not recorded which). These receptor sequences come from a woman aged 25 to 39 who had recovered from COVID-19.

This clone has a single count. This chain joins TRBV25-1 and TRBJ1-1; D is ambiguous. The CDR3 extends over 14 amino acids. The V gene lost 5 bases and the J gene lost 5 bases, with 15 bases spanning the gap. The germline CDR1 and CDR2 sequences are MGHDK and SYGVNS. CDR3 sequence (DNA): TGTGCCAGCAGTCTGCCTGACCCGGGGACTGAAGCTTTCTTT. As protein: CASSLPDPGTEAFF.

The CDR3 nucleotides are TGTGCCAGCAGCTTCGGCGGGAATGAGCAGTTCTTC. Protein sequence: CASSFGGNEQFF. This chain links TRBV5-4 with TRBJ2-1; a possible D gene is TRBD2 (5 bases). Between the trimmed V and J ends, which lost 2 bases and 7 bases, there was a span of 7 bases. Germline CDR1 SGHNT, CDR2 YYREEE (reference sequence). This CDR3 contains 12 residues.

The count of this clone is one. CDR3 loop: CASTPTGREQYF. CDR3 coding DNA: TGTGCCAGCACTCCTACGGGTCGGGAGCAGTACTTC. J is TRBJ2-7 and V is TRBV28; D is unclear. The CDR3 extends over 12 amino acids. V was pared by 7 bases and J by 7 bases, with 14 bases between. Germline values: CDR1 MDHEN, CDR2 SYDVKM.

This rearrangement joins TRBV27 to TRBJ2-1, with a possible D match to TRBD2 (6 bases). V dropped 2 bases and J dropped 8 bases, with 19 bases sitting between them. CDR1 is MNHEY, CDR2 SMNVEV, per germline (reference sequence). CDR3 size: 16 residues. The CDR3 sequence is CASSLGRQLAIDEQFF. CDR3 in DNA: TGTGCCAGCAGTTTAGGGAGGCAACTAGCCATAGATGAGCAGTTCTTC.

V is TRBV27 and J is TRBJ1-4; no clear D gene. The CDR3 is 15 residues long. From germline, CDR1 is MNHEY and CDR2 SMNVEV (reference sequence). Trimming pared 0 bases from V and 8 bases from J, leaving 13 bases between. The chain's CDR3 is CASSLSWREGEKLFF. The CDR3 bases are TGTGCCAGCAGTTTATCTTGGCGGGAAGGGGAAAAACTGTTTTTT.

The chain employs TRBV7-6 and TRBJ2-5; D is possibly TRBD1 (6 bases). Trimming took off 1 base at V and 4 bases at J, with 7 bases between the two ends. CDR1 and CDR2 (germline): SGHVS, FNYEAQ. The CDR3 loop spans 13 amino acids. The CDR3 is CASSLVQGETQYF. The CDR3 region has the DNA TGTGCCAGCAGCTTAGTACAGGGAGAGACCCAGTACTTC.

This clone was seen a handful of times. This chain uses TRBV4-1 with TRBJ1-1; no clear D gene. This CDR3 contains 11 residues. Germline V gene sequence: CDR1 MGHRA, CDR2 YSYEKL. V lost 3 bases to trimming and J lost 7 bases, with 6 bases between them. In DNA, the CDR3 is TGCGCCAGCAGCCATACTGGTGAAGCTTTCTTT. Residues: CASSHTGEAFF.

This clone has a single count. This chain connects TRBV15 to TRBJ1-2; D unclear. Germline CDR1 reads LNHNV; CDR2 reads YYDKDF (reference sequence). This CDR3 comprises 14 residues. The V end lost 0 bases, the J end lost 5 bases, and 10 bases lay between the germline ends. CDR3 residues: CATSRDPGSYGYTF. CDR3 DNA sequence: TGTGCCACCAGCAGAGATCCGGGATCTTATGGCTACACCTTC.

This chain joins TRBV27 and TRBJ1-6; D is unresolved. V gave up 2 bases and J gave up 6 bases, with 17 bases separating them. The CDR3 sequence is 17 residues long. Germline V gene lookup returns CDR1 MNHEY and CDR2 SMNVEV (reference sequence). This chain's CDR3 is CASSLGGSARVNSPLHF. The CDR3, as DNA: TGTGCCAGCAGTTTAGGAGGCTCAGCCCGAGTTAATTCACCCCTCCACTTT.

The J gene is TRBJ2-3, the V gene TRBV5-1; 8 bases are shared with TRBD2. The CDR3 runs to 17 residues. J was trimmed by 0 bases and V by 0 bases; bases with no gene match: 6. CDR1 is SGHRS, CDR2 YFSETQ, per germline. CDR3 bases: TGCGCCAGCAGCTTGGGCCAGCGGGGGTCAAGCACAGATACGCAGTATTTT. This codes for CASSLGQRGSSTDTQYF.

The V and J genes are TRBV9 and TRBJ1-1, with TRBD1 matching over 8 bases. Trimming cost V 7 bases and J 4 bases; bases outside gene matches: 6. The CDR3 covers 13 residues. CDR1 SGDLS and CDR2 YYNGEE come from the germline V gene. CDR3 sequence reads: CASSRGLGTEAFF. Here the CDR3 DNA reads TGTGCCAGCTCCAGGGGGCTCGGCACTGAAGCTTTCTTT.

This clone has a single count. The J gene is TRBJ2-7, the V gene TRBV5-5, with D perhaps TRBD1 (5 bases). The CDR3 has 13 residues. Deletions cut 3 bases from V and 3 bases from J, with 10 bases between. Germline lookup yields CDR1 SGHKS and CDR2 YYEKEE (reference sequence). In DNA form, the CDR3 reads TGTGCCAGCAGCTCTCCGGACATCTACGAGCAGTACTTC. This encodes CASSSPDIYEQYF.

The chain carries TRBV7-3 and TRBJ2-3; 11 bases match TRBD2. V shed 3 bases, J shed 2 bases, and the junction held 4 bases outside the gene matches. Per the germline V gene, CDR1 is SGHTA and CDR2 is FQGTGA. The CDR3 totals 16 residues. CDR3 nucleotide sequence: TGTGCCAGCAGCTTCCGACTAGCGGGATTCACAGATACGCAGTATTTT. Amino acid sequence: CASSFRLAGFTDTQYF.

The V call is TRBV25-1, the J call TRBJ2-5; 11 bases fit TRBD1. The length of the CDR3 is 15 residues. Trimming removed 6 bases from V and 3 bases from J; junction bases left unmatched: 6. CDR1 MGHDK and CDR2 SYGVNS come from the germline V gene. The CDR3 is CASSRPGQGEETQYF. CDR3 DNA sequence: TGTGCCAGCAGCCGACCGGGACAGGGGGAAGAGACCCAGTACTTC.